This TCR beta chain was obtained from a study of T cell responses to AZD1222 COVID-19 vaccine (dated by TCRdb to the early 2020s). For the study in its entirety: AZD1222 recipients whose second dose came at about 4 weeks and those whose second dose came at about 12 weeks were combined into one group, since spike-specific TCR depth and breadth did not differ between the two schedules. Enrollment into the trials was organized by age into subgroups of 18-55, 56-69 and 70-plus years, and those subgroups contained roughly 140, 27 and 60 TCR-sequenced participants, respectively. A total of 233 trial participants underwent TCR sequencing, of whom some 200 had received two doses of AZD1222 and about 26 had received two doses of the MenACWY control vaccine.

The sample's time point label, in plain terms: baseline before first vaccination. Vaccinee samples were obtained from the UK trials COV001 and COV002, which included a single-blind randomized controlled phase 2/3 trial of AZD1222 (ChAdOx1 nCoV-19) in healthy adults. For TCRbeta chain sequencing, PBMC samples from trial participants were taken at day 0 and at day 28 after the second dose. General findings and caveats noted by the study authors: Nearly half of unique spike-specific TCRs reportedly recognized epitopes outside regions mutated in the B.1.351 and B.1.1.7 variants. Conclusions about previously exposed vaccinees are limited because only five or six AZD1222 recipients were SARS-CoV-2 seropositive at baseline. Vaccine-associated CD4 TCRs spanned the whole spike protein, with dominant responses in regions 160-218 and 743-854. Most participants were white British and females outnumbered males, and the authors suggested that clonal diversity may have been underestimated. The 56-69-year group was small, and its depth increase did not reach significance, likely because of low power. Because no day 14 peak-response samples were available, the repertoires could be characterized only after the peak T cell response. After two AZD1222 doses, spike-specific TCR breadth and depth were significantly higher than at day 0 and than in MenACWY recipients.

The CDR3 regions of human TCRbeta chains were analyzed by immunosequencing. In the paper's pipeline: TCRs in the repertoires were compared against a reference library of SARS-CoV-2-specific TCRs that had been generated with the MIRA antigen-specificity platform. Breadth was defined as the fraction of unique TCRs that were SARS-CoV-2-associated. Depth was defined as the fraction of total T cells that were SARS-CoV-2-associated. Each spike-specific TCR was assigned to its reactive spike region and to a CD4 or CD8 class using the MIRA data. Log10-transformed breadth and depth values were compared by one-way ANOVA with Sidak's multiple comparisons tests. What TCRdb holds here is the immuneACCESS table cut down to in-frame rearrangements. Part of the clones is not present; checked against another copy, under half of the missing clones reflect an unresolved V gene, and the others are unexplained. That table gives V, J and clone size, and the DNA gave D and trimming. The sample table lists more than 95,000 clones, about 89% of them with a count of one. Together, the top ten hold roughly 1.6% of the sample.

From the germline V gene (reference sequence), CDR1 is DFQATT and CDR2 is SNEGSKA. The CDR3 covers 11 residues, taking in both the cysteine and the phenylalanine. Just the 33-base CDR3 DNA is kept, in frame starting at base 1. The germline ends are 10 bases apart after V is trimmed by 3 bases and J by 10 bases. On this clone itself: Its antigen remains unidentified. No much larger clone is present one base from it, and per-base qualities are unavailable.

In this chain, TRBV20-1 is recombined with TRBJ2-1; no confident D gene assignment can be made. Material: peripheral blood, obtained on day 0 of AZD1222 vaccination. The TCR originated in an adult in good health. The DNA sequence reads TGCAGTGCTAGTACGGCCTACGAGCAGTTCTTC. Translated, this gives CSASTAYEQFF.